This is a list of T cell receptor beta chains from one sample in a study of cytomegalovirus exposure and HLA in healthy donors. The table came from immunoSEQ multiplex PCR; TCRdb's copy has only in-frame clones and leaves some out. The sample holds 130,000 or so clones, around 69% seen once. The specimen sequenced was PBMCs. The receptors were gathered from a woman aged 40 to 49 in good health and CMV-seropositive. CDR3s include the opening cysteine and the closing phenylalanine or tryptophan. Fields, in order: J gene, V gene, D gene, clone size, CDR3 protein, CDR3 DNA. The D gene is left open where the match is weak. The size field is filled for only some rows; it gives once, few, many or a size class.

J gene: TRBJ1-6
V gene: TRBV6-1
D gene: NA
clone size: NA
CDR3 protein: CASSAVDSPLHF
CDR3 DNA: TGTGCCAGCAGTGCAGTGGATTCACCCCTCCACTTT

J gene: TRBJ2-2
V gene: TRBV5-1
D gene: TRBD2
clone size: few
CDR3 protein: CAIFLAGDTGELFF
CDR3 DNA: TGCGCCATCTTCTTAGCGGGGGACACCGGGGAGCTGTTTTTT

J gene: TRBJ2-1
V gene: TRBV6-5
D gene: NA
clone size: NA
CDR3 protein: CASIGSSYNEQFF
CDR3 DNA: TGTGCCAGCATAGGGAGCTCCTACAATGAGCAGTTCTTC

J gene: TRBJ1-4
V gene: TRBV5-6
D gene: TRBD1
clone size: NA
CDR3 protein: CASTVLGTANEKLFF
CDR3 DNA: TGTGCCAGCACAGTGCTCGGGACAGCTAATGAAAAACTGTTTTTT

J gene: TRBJ1-1
V gene: TRBV5-5
D gene: NA
clone size: NA
CDR3 protein: CASSSLGYEAFF
CDR3 DNA: TGTGCCAGCAGCTCCCTGGGCTATGAAGCTTTCTTT

J gene: TRBJ2-2
V gene: TRBV6-4
D gene: TRBD1
clone size: few
CDR3 protein: CASSDSELRGHTGELFF
CDR3 DNA: TGTGCCAGCAGTGACTCCGAGCTCAGGGGGCACACCGGGGAGCTGTTTTTT

J gene: TRBJ2-1
V gene: TRBV19
D gene: TRBD2
clone size: NA
CDR3 protein: CASSISVASGNEQFF
CDR3 DNA: TGTGCCAGTAGTATATCCGTGGCTAGCGGCAATGAGCAGTTCTTC

J gene: TRBJ2-5
V gene: TRBV7-9
D gene: NA
clone size: NA
CDR3 protein: CASSLNVGAGAQETQYF
CDR3 DNA: TGTGCCAGCAGCTTAAACGTTGGGGCAGGAGCTCAAGAGACCCAGTACTTC

J gene: TRBJ2-3
V gene: TRBV10-2
D gene: TRBD2
clone size: NA
CDR3 protein: CASRLAGGPSTDTQYF
CDR3 DNA: TGCGCCAGCAGACTAGCGGGGGGGCCTAGCACAGATACGCAGTATTTT

J gene: TRBJ2-5
V gene: TRBV15
D gene: NA
clone size: NA
CDR3 protein: CATSRDSVSETQYF
CDR3 DNA: TGTGCCACCAGCAGAGATAGCGTCTCGGAGACCCAGTACTTC

J gene: TRBJ2-1
V gene: TRBV5-1
D gene: NA
clone size: NA
CDR3 protein: CASSPLSGPYNEQFF
CDR3 DNA: TGCGCCAGCAGCCCACTTAGCGGCCCCTACAATGAGCAGTTCTTC

J gene: TRBJ1-4
V gene: TRBV5-1
D gene: TRBD1
clone size: few
CDR3 protein: CASSLGTGDNEKLFF
CDR3 DNA: TGCGCCAGCAGCTTGGGGACAGGGGATAATGAAAAACTGTTTTTT

J gene: TRBJ2-2
V gene: TRBV6-1
D gene: TRBD2
clone size: NA
CDR3 protein: CASSALVAGGSNTGELFF
CDR3 DNA: TGTGCCAGCAGTGCATTGGTAGCGGGGGGGTCGAACACCGGGGAGCTGTTTTTT

J gene: TRBJ1-2
V gene: TRBV11-3
D gene: TRBD1
clone size: NA
CDR3 protein: CASSTDRGYGYTF
CDR3 DNA: TGTGCCAGCAGCACGGACAGGGGTTACGGCTACACCTTC

J gene: TRBJ1-2
V gene: TRBV5-1
D gene: NA
clone size: NA
CDR3 protein: CASSLGVDGYTF
CDR3 DNA: TGCGCCAGCAGCTTGGGCGTCGATGGCTACACCTTC

J gene: TRBJ1-6
V gene: TRBV9
D gene: TRBD1
clone size: NA
CDR3 protein: CASSERTGGRGSPLHF
CDR3 DNA: TGTGCCAGCAGCGAACGGACAGGGGGCCGAGGTTCACCCCTCCACTTT

J gene: TRBJ2-5
V gene: TRBV9
D gene: TRBD1
clone size: NA
CDR3 protein: CASSSQGQETQYF
CDR3 DNA: TGTGCCAGCAGCTCACAGGGGCAAGAGACCCAGTACTTC

J gene: TRBJ2-7
V gene: TRBV7-8
D gene: NA
clone size: few
CDR3 protein: CASSLLLLAEQYF
CDR3 DNA: TGTGCCAGCAGCTTATTGTTGTTGGCCGAGCAGTACTTC

J gene: TRBJ1-1
V gene: TRBV6-5
D gene: TRBD1
clone size: NA
CDR3 protein: CASGDRSDTEAFF
CDR3 DNA: TGTGCCAGCGGGGACAGATCAGACACTGAAGCTTTCTTT

J gene: TRBJ2-2
V gene: TRBV2
D gene: TRBD2
clone size: NA
CDR3 protein: CASSLLAGELFF
CDR3 DNA: TGTGCCAGCAGTTTACTAGCGGGGGAGCTGTTTTTT

J gene: TRBJ2-5
V gene: TRBV27
D gene: NA
clone size: NA
CDR3 protein: CASSLLSGGETQYF
CDR3 DNA: TGTGCCAGCAGTCTTCTTAGTGGGGGGGAGACCCAGTACTTC

J gene: TRBJ1-2
V gene: TRBV6-5
D gene: NA
clone size: NA
CDR3 protein: CASSLGVRYYGYPF
CDR3 DNA: TGTGCCAGCAGTTTAGGGGTTAGGTACTATGGCTACCCCTTC

J gene: TRBJ2-7
V gene: TRBV6-6
D gene: NA
clone size: few
CDR3 protein: CASSYPETYEQYF
CDR3 DNA: TGTGCCAGCAGTTACCCTGAGACCTACGAGCAGTACTTC

J gene: TRBJ2-7
V gene: TRBV7-2
D gene: TRBD2
clone size: NA
CDR3 protein: CASSLGLARSYEQYF
CDR3 DNA: TGTGCCAGCAGCTTAGGACTAGCGCGTTCCTACGAGCAGTACTTC

J gene: TRBJ2-3
V gene: TRBV19
D gene: TRBD1
clone size: NA
CDR3 protein: CASSIVLSGDRVSDTQYF
CDR3 DNA: TGTGCCAGTAGTATCGTCTTATCTGGGGACAGGGTATCCGATACGCAGTATTTT

J gene: TRBJ2-2
V gene: TRBV6-1
D gene: TRBD2
clone size: NA
CDR3 protein: CASSGGLAGANTGELFF
CDR3 DNA: TGTGCCAGCAGTGGGGGACTAGCGGGGGCCAACACCGGGGAGCTGTTTTTT

J gene: TRBJ1-2
V gene: TRBV9
D gene: NA
clone size: few
CDR3 protein: CASSVAPQSNYGYTF
CDR3 DNA: TGTGCCAGCAGCGTAGCCCCTCAGTCTAACTATGGCTACACCTTC

J gene: TRBJ2-2
V gene: TRBV9
D gene: TRBD2
clone size: NA
CDR3 protein: CASSVEVAAGRTGELFF
CDR3 DNA: TGTGCCAGCAGCGTAGAGGTAGCAGCGGGAAGGACCGGGGAGCTGTTTTTT

J gene: TRBJ1-1
V gene: TRBV18
D gene: NA
clone size: NA
CDR3 protein: CASSPQRPGEGTEAFF
CDR3 DNA: TGTGCCAGCTCACCACAAAGGCCAGGGGAGGGCACTGAAGCTTTCTTT

J gene: TRBJ2-5
V gene: TRBV19
D gene: NA
clone size: NA
CDR3 protein: CASSIFQGTLDQETQYF
CDR3 DNA: TGTGCCAGTAGTATATTCCAGGGGACGCTGGACCAAGAGACCCAGTACTTC

J gene: TRBJ2-3
V gene: TRBV5-1
D gene: NA
clone size: NA
CDR3 protein: CASSLGGVTDTQYF
CDR3 DNA: TGCGCCAGCAGCTTGGGCGGGGTCACAGATACGCAGTATTTT

J gene: TRBJ2-4
V gene: TRBV6-1
D gene: TRBD1
clone size: NA
CDR3 protein: CASSESGQGLAKNIQYF
CDR3 DNA: TGTGCCAGCAGTGAAAGCGGACAGGGGCTAGCCAAAAACATTCAGTACTTC

J gene: TRBJ1-1
V gene: TRBV5-1
D gene: NA
clone size: NA
CDR3 protein: CASSFLQGLNTEAFF
CDR3 DNA: TGCGCCAGCAGCTTTTTACAGGGTCTGAACACTGAAGCTTTCTTT

J gene: TRBJ1-5
V gene: TRBV18
D gene: TRBD1
clone size: NA
CDR3 protein: CASSEGTGVNQPQHF
CDR3 DNA: TGTGCCAGCTCTGAAGGGACAGGTGTCAATCAGCCCCAGCATTTT

J gene: TRBJ2-7
V gene: TRBV6-5
D gene: TRBD2
clone size: once
CDR3 protein: CASSSTSGRAYEQYF
CDR3 DNA: TGTGCCAGCAGCAGTACTAGCGGGAGGGCCTACGAGCAGTACTTC

J gene: TRBJ2-7
V gene: TRBV2
D gene: NA
clone size: NA
CDR3 protein: CASSLDGTYEQYF
CDR3 DNA: TGTGCCAGCAGTTTGGACGGGACCTACGAGCAGTACTTC